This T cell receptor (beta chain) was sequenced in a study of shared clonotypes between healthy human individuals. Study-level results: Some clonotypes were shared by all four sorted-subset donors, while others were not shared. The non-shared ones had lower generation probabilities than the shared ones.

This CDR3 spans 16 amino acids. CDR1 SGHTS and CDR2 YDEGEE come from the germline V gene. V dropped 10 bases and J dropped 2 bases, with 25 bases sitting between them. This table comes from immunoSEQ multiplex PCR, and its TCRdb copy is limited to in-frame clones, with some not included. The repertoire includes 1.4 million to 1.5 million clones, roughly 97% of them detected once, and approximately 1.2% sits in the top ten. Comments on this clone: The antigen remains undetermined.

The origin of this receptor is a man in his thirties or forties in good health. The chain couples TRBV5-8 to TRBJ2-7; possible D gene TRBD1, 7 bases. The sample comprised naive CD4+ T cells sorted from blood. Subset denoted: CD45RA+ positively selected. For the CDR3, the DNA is TGTGCCCCCCACGACAGGAGGGGGCTATCTCCCTACGAGCAGTACTTC. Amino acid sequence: CAPHDRRGLSPYEQYF.